The rows below give T cell receptor beta chains drawn from one sample of a study of blood T cell repertoires in COVID-19. TCRdb keeps only in-frame clones here, not all; method: immunoSEQ multiplex PCR. This sample has 18,000 or so clones; 75% to 90% occur once, and the top ten carry about 13%. The sample was peripheral blood. The receptors shown here come from a man aged 60 to 69 with active COVID-19. CDR3s include the opening cysteine and the closing phenylalanine or tryptophan. D genes are given only for firm matches. The size entry is marked missing in some rows and otherwise reads once, few, many or a size class.

CDR3 | DNA | V | size | D | J
CASSTDRPGSYGYTF | TGCGCCAGCAGCACGGACAGGCCTGGTAGCTATGGCTACACCTTC | TRBV5-1 | NA | TRBD1 | TRBJ1-2
CASSHTGSRDTQYF | TGCGCCAGCAGCCACACAGGTTCACGGGATACGCAGTATTTT | TRBV4-1 | once | NA | TRBJ2-3
CAWKGLAGVDTGELFF | TGTGCCTGGAAGGGACTAGCGGGAGTAGACACCGGGGAGCTGTTTTTT | TRBV30 | NA | TRBD2 | TRBJ2-2
CASSLGMYRDHGYTF | TGTGCCAGCAGCTTGGGTATGTACAGGGACCATGGCTACACCTTC | TRBV5-6 | NA | NA | TRBJ1-2
CASSLDGQITDTQYF | TGTGCCAGCAGCTTAGATGGGCAGATCACAGATACGCAGTATTTT | TRBV11-3 | NA | NA | TRBJ2-3
CASSQPQGSYEQYF | TGTGCCAGCAGCCAACCGCAGGGTTCCTACGAGCAGTACTTC | TRBV4-2 | NA | NA | TRBJ2-7
CASSLDRGDRGGETQYF | TGTGCCAGCAGCTTAGATCGAGGGGACAGGGGGGGAGAGACCCAGTACTTC | TRBV11-3 | NA | TRBD1 | TRBJ2-5
CARAQAGQGTGANVLTF | TGTGCCAGGGCCCAGGCGGGACAGGGGACTGGGGCCAACGTCCTGACTTTC | TRBV2 | NA | TRBD1 | TRBJ2-6
CASSIDRAGRGPQYEAFF | TGTGCCAGTAGTATAGATCGGGCCGGAAGGGGGCCGCAGTATGAAGCTTTCTTT | TRBV19 | NA | TRBD1 | TRBJ1-1
CASSLVSGAVNTEAFF | TGTGCCAGCAGCTTAGTCTCAGGGGCTGTGAACACTGAAGCTTTCTTT | TRBV11-2 | NA | NA | TRBJ1-1
CASSPGVNQPQHF | TGTGCCAGCTCACCCGGGGTCAATCAGCCCCAGCATTTT | TRBV18 | NA | NA | TRBJ1-5
CASSLLPRGLYNEQFF | TGCGCCAGCAGCTTACTCCCCCGCGGGCTCTACAATGAGCAGTTCTTC | TRBV5-1 | NA | NA | TRBJ2-1
CASSRTVTGSNQPQHF | TGTGCCAGCAGCCGAACCGTGACAGGCTCCAATCAGCCCCAGCATTTT | TRBV7-8 | NA | NA | TRBJ1-5
CASSRTALNFYGYTF | TGTGCCAGCAGCAGGACAGCCCTAAATTTCTATGGCTACACCTTC | TRBV5-8 | NA | NA | TRBJ1-2
CASSPFREPTQETQYF | TGTGCCAGCAGCCCGTTCCGGGAGCCCACTCAAGAGACCCAGTACTTC | TRBV6-2/TRBV6-3 | NA | NA | TRBJ2-5
CASSPGGEQYF | TGTGCCAGCAGCCCGGGGGGGGAGCAGTACTTC | TRBV3-1/TRBV3-2 | NA | TRBD2 | TRBJ2-7
CASSARHTRQETQYF | TGTGCCAGTAGTGCCCGACACACTCGCCAAGAGACCCAGTACTTC | TRBV19 | NA | NA | TRBJ2-5
CASSGEGKLFF | TGTGCCAGTTCCGGGGAGGGGAAACTGTTTTTT | TRBV25-1 | few | NA | TRBJ1-4
CASTQRQSPEAFF | TGTGCCAGTACCCAGAGACAGTCCCCTGAAGCTTTCTTT | TRBV19 | NA | NA | TRBJ1-1
CASTPRQGSYEQYF | TGTGCCAGTACCCCCCGACAGGGCTCCTACGAGCAGTACTTC | TRBV19 | NA | TRBD1 | TRBJ2-7
CASSLSTSNNEQFF | TGCGCCAGCAGCCTCTCGACTAGCAACAATGAGCAGTTCTTC | TRBV5-1 | NA | TRBD2 | TRBJ2-1
CASSLGQGKYEQYF | TGTGCCAGCAGCTTAGGACAGGGGAAGTACGAGCAGTACTTC | TRBV7-2 | NA | TRBD1 | TRBJ2-7
CASSQEWTGNYGYTF | TGTGCCAGCAGCCAAGAATGGACAGGAAACTATGGCTACACCTTC | TRBV14 | once | TRBD1 | TRBJ1-2
CASVRDSPYEQYF | TGTGCCAGCGTCCGGGACAGTCCCTACGAGCAGTACTTC | TRBV27 | NA | TRBD1 | TRBJ2-7
CASSLDSGSGTEAFF | TGCGCCAGCAGCTTGGATTCGGGGTCGGGCACTGAAGCTTTCTTT | TRBV5-1 | NA | NA | TRBJ1-1
CASSQAFGQGTDTQYF | TGCGCCAGCAGCCAAGCCTTCGGACAGGGAACAGATACGCAGTATTTT | TRBV4-1 | NA | TRBD1 | TRBJ2-3
CASISRAGGQYEQYF | TGTGCCAGCATATCTCGTGCGGGGGGGCAATACGAGCAGTACTTC | TRBV28 | NA | TRBD2 | TRBJ2-7
CASSFGGTGNQPQHF | TGCGCCAGCAGCTTCGGGGGGACGGGAAATCAGCCCCAGCATTTT | TRBV5-1 | NA | NA | TRBJ1-5
CASSQGASTGELFF | TGTGCCAGCAGCCAAGGGGCGAGCACCGGGGAGCTGTTTTTT | TRBV3-1/TRBV3-2 | NA | NA | TRBJ2-2
CASKNLAGRTDTQYF | TGTGCCAGCAAGAACCTAGCGGGTAGGACAGATACGCAGTATTTT | TRBV6-5 | NA | TRBD2 | TRBJ2-3
CAWSVRVPGELFF | TGTGCCTGGAGTGTACGGGTACCCGGGGAGCTGTTTTTT | TRBV30 | NA | NA | TRBJ2-2
CASSQDYGQTISGNTIYF | TGCGCCAGCAGCCAAGATTATGGACAGACCATCTCTGGAAACACCATATATTTT | TRBV4-1 | few | NA | TRBJ1-3
CASSSRTGGYEQYF | TGTGCCAGCAGCTCCAGGACAGGGGGTTACGAGCAGTACTTC | TRBV7-2 | NA | TRBD1 | TRBJ2-7
CASSLSLSNQPQHF | TGTGCCAGCAGTCTCTCCCTTAGCAATCAGCCCCAGCATTTT | TRBV28 | NA | NA | TRBJ1-5
CATSKAAGTYEQYF | TGTGCCACCAGCAAAGCAGCGGGAACCTACGAGCAGTACTTC | TRBV15 | once | TRBD2 | TRBJ2-7
CASSDRSGNEKLFF | TGTGCCAGTAGTGACAGGTCGGGGAATGAAAAACTGTTTTTT | TRBV19 | NA | NA | TRBJ1-4
CASSNNQETQYF | TGTGCCAGCAGTAATAACCAAGAGACCCAGTACTTC | TRBV11-2 | NA | NA | TRBJ2-5
CASSPKGLAAHGEQFF | TGTGCCAGCAGCCCCAAGGGACTAGCGGCCCACGGTGAGCAGTTCTTC | TRBV5-8 | few | TRBD2 | TRBJ2-1
CASSFGGFGETQYF | TGTGCTAGCAGCTTTGGGGGGTTCGGGGAGACCCAGTACTTC | TRBV7-7 | NA | NA | TRBJ2-5
CASSSWTGGYEQFF | TGTGCCAGCAGCTCGTGGACAGGGGGCTATGAGCAGTTCTTC | TRBV7-6 | NA | TRBD1 | TRBJ2-1
CASSPGGVVNTEAFF | TGTGCCAGCAGCCCGGGGGGGGTGGTGAACACTGAAGCTTTCTTT | TRBV27 | NA | NA | TRBJ1-1
CASSGGTGSMETQYF | TGTGCCAGCAGCGGGGGGACAGGGAGTATGGAGACCCAGTACTTC | TRBV7-2 | once | TRBD1 | TRBJ2-5
CASSRGQGTYEQYF | TGTGCCAGCAGCCGAGGACAGGGTACGTACGAGCAGTACTTC | TRBV11-3 | NA | TRBD1 | TRBJ2-7
CASSQELILSTDTQYF | TGTGCCAGCAGCCAAGAACTAATCCTCTCAACGGATACGCAGTATTTT | TRBV14 | NA | NA | TRBJ2-3
CATSDTTGTPGANVLTF | TGTGCCACCAGTGATACGACCGGGACACCTGGGGCCAACGTCCTGACTTTC | TRBV24-1 | few | NA | TRBJ2-6
CASSLTSGRAEGEQFF | TGTGCCAGCAGCCTGACTAGCGGGAGGGCCGAGGGGGAGCAGTTCTTC | TRBV7-8 | NA | TRBD2 | TRBJ2-1
CASSILRRASGVQETQYF | TGTGCCAGCAGTATTCTCCGAAGGGCTAGCGGGGTCCAAGAGACCCAGTACTTC | TRBV6-2/TRBV6-3 | NA | TRBD2 | TRBJ2-5
CATTGSNKETQYF | TGTGCAACTACGGGGAGCAATAAAGAGACCCAGTACTTC | TRBV10-3 | NA | NA | TRBJ2-5
CASSLEVRGGRDTQYF | TGTGCCAGCAGCTTAGAAGTCCGCGGGGGGCGGGATACGCAGTATTTT | TRBV7-8 | NA | TRBD2 | TRBJ2-3
CASKSGSSPGNTIYF | TGTGCCAGTAAAAGCGGTTCTTCTCCGGGAAACACCATATATTTT | TRBV19 | few | NA | TRBJ1-3
CASSLQGTGANVLTF | TGTGCCAGCAGTTTACAGGGAACTGGGGCCAACGTCCTGACTTTC | TRBV2 | NA | NA | TRBJ2-6
CSASPHYRENQPQHF | TGCAGTGCTAGTCCGCATTACAGGGAAAATCAGCCCCAGCATTTT | TRBV20-1 | once | NA | TRBJ1-5
CASSRDRRTDTQYF | TGTGCCAGCAGCAGAGACAGGAGGACAGATACGCAGTATTTT | TRBV6-6 | NA | NA | TRBJ2-3
CASSPDRGYGYTF | TGTGCCAGCTCACCTGACAGAGGCTATGGCTACACCTTC | TRBV18 | NA | NA | TRBJ1-2
CASSQTAGELFF | TGTGCCAGCAGCCAAACAGCCGGGGAGCTGTTTTTT | TRBV3-1/TRBV3-2 | NA | NA | TRBJ2-2